The sequence of this T cell receptor beta chain was determined in a study of blood T cell repertoires in COVID-19. The overall study: Collection of acute and convalescent COVID-19 samples took place in the United States, Italy and Spain.

This CDR3 comprises 16 residues. J was trimmed by 5 bases and V by 1 base; bases with no gene match: 8. In germline, CDR1 is SGHTA, CDR2 FQGNSA. Assay: immunoSEQ multiplex PCR; the TCRdb copy retains only in-frame clones and omits some. The sample comprises 200,000 to 300,000 clones, under 85% of which are singletons, and roughly 1.9% rests with the top ten. The sample consisted of peripheral blood. The TCR comes from a man aged 25-40 years who had recovered from COVID-19. V and J are TRBV7-2 and TRBJ2-5, with 9 bases lining up with TRBD1. CDR3 nucleotide sequence: TGTGCCAGCAGCTTAGACACAGGGGGCCGGTATGAGACCCAGTACTTC. As protein: CASSLDTGGRYETQYF.